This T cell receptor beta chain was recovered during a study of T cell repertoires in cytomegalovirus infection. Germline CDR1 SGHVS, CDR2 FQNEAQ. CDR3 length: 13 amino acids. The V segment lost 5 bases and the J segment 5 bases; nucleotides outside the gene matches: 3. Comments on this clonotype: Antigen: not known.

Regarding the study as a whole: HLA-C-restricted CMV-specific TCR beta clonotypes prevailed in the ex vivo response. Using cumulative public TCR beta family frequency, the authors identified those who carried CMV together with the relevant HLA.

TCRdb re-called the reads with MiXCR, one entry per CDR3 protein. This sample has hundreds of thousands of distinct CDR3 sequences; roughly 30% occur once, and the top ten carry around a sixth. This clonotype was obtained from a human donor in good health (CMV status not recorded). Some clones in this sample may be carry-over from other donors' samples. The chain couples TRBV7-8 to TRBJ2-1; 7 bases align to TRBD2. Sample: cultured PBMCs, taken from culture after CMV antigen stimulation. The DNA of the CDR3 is TGTGCCAGCAGCGACGGGACTAACAATGAGCAGTTCTTC. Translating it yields CASSDGTNNEQFF.